One and the same sample provided the 15 T cell receptor beta chains below, sequenced in a study of technical replicates of blood from a few donors. Clones were read by immunoSEQ multiplex PCR, and TCRdb kept only the in-frame ones, dropping some. The data show tens of thousands of clones, 90% to 95% seen once. What was sequenced was T cells isolated from PBMCs. The receptors were sampled from a human donor in good health.

This clone appeared once. The gene calls are TRBV7-9 and TRBJ1-1; D is unresolved. Germline V gene lookup returns CDR1 SEHNR and CDR2 FQNEAQ (reference sequence). V was cut by 2 bases and J by 4 bases, with 17 bases left in between. The CDR3 covers 16 residues. DNA of the CDR3: TGTGCCAGCAGCTTACCGCCCCGGGGAGCCTTCACTGAAGCTTTCTTT. This gives the protein CASSLPPRGAFTEAFF.

This clone appeared once. J is TRBJ2-2 and V is TRBV29-1, with TRBD1 as a possible D gene (5 bases). V lost 4 bases to trimming and J lost 0 bases, with 9 bases between them. Germline V CDR1 and CDR2: SQVTM, ANQGSEA. This CDR3 has 14 amino acids. The CDR3, as DNA: TGCAGCGTTGGTTTAGGGGCGAACACCGGGGAGCTGTTTTTT. Protein product: CSVGLGANTGELFF.

This clone appeared a single time. V usage is TRBV6-1 and J usage is TRBJ1-6; 8 bases match TRBD1. Germline values: CDR1 MNHNS, CDR2 SASEGT. The CDR3 consists of 14 residues. Trimming removed 6 bases from V and 8 bases from J; junction bases left unmatched: 6. CDR3 sequence: CASRVDRVDSPLHF. The CDR3 DNA follows: TGTGCCAGCAGGGTGGACAGGGTTGATTCACCCCTCCACTTT.

V and J are TRBV7-9 and TRBJ1-5; weak D call: TRBD1 (6 bases). Trimming pared 4 bases from V and 3 bases from J, leaving 13 bases between. Germline V CDR1 and CDR2: SEHNR, FQNEAQ (reference sequence). This CDR3 has 15 amino acids. CDR3 bases: TGTGCCAGCAGCTCTATGGACAGCTACAATCAGCCCCAGCATTTT. As protein: CASSSMDSYNQPQHF.

The chain has TRBV16 and TRBJ2-7; D is possibly TRBD2 (7 bases). Germline CDR1 is KGHSY and CDR2 is FQNENV. The CDR3 sequence is 14 residues long. V lost 2 bases and J lost 5, with 13 bases in between. The CDR3 loop is CASSQRGGSHEQYF. The CDR3 DNA reads as TGTGCCAGCAGCCAAAGGGGGGGGTCCCACGAGCAGTACTTC.

The chain recombines TRBV2 with TRBJ1-4; D not certain. The CDR3 contains 14 residues. The V end lost 6 bases, the J end lost 7 bases, and 15 bases lay between the germline ends. Germline V gene lookup returns CDR1 SNHLY and CDR2 FYNNEI. CDR3 DNA sequence: TGTGCCAGCAGAGAGGGTATTCGGAGTGAAAAACTGTTTTTT. This encodes CASREGIRSEKLFF.

The genes are TRBV27 and TRBJ1-2; the D gene is possibly TRBD1 (6 bases). Trimming took off 6 bases at V and 4 bases at J, with 18 bases between the two ends. This CDR3 is built from 15 residues. Germline CDR1 MNHEY, CDR2 SMNVEV (reference sequence). The CDR3 region has the DNA TGTGCCAGCAGACCTGCTCAGGGGTTGGTCTATGGCTACACCTTC. Amino acids: CASRPAQGLVYGYTF.

DNA of the CDR3: TGTGCCAGCAGCGTAGCCGACTTAACTAACAATGAGCAGTTCTTC. It is translated as CASSVADLTNNEQFF. The J gene is TRBJ2-1, the V gene TRBV9; D is unclear. The germline CDR1 and CDR2 sequences are SGDLS and YYNGEE. Deletions cut 0 bases from V and 5 bases from J, with 12 bases between. The CDR3 loop spans 15 amino acids.

V and J are TRBV11-3 and TRBJ2-3; D not certain. CDR1 is SGHNT, CDR2 YENEEA, per germline. CDR3 length equals 15 residues. V was shortened by 3 bases and J by 0 bases, with 10 bases between the two germline ends. CDR3 protein: CASSFRGTSTDTQYF. The CDR3 region has the DNA TGTGCCAGCAGCTTTCGCGGTACTAGCACAGATACGCAGTATTTT.

The chain employs TRBV5-1 and TRBJ1-1, with D maybe TRBD1 (6 bases). CDR3 length: 14 residues. The V gene's germline CDR1 is SGHRS and CDR2 YFSETQ. The V end lost 4 bases, the J end lost 0 bases, and 10 bases lay between the germline ends. DNA for the CDR3: TGCGCCAGCAGCCTAGGGACACTGAACACTGAAGCTTTCTTT. It encodes CASSLGTLNTEAFF.

This rearrangement joins TRBV6-1 to TRBJ1-4, with D tentatively TRBD1 (6 bases). This CDR3 has 13 residues. V shed 5 bases and J shed 4 bases, with 8 bases lying between them. Germline loops: CDR1 MNHNS, CDR2 SASEGT. The CDR3 DNA follows: TGTGCCAGCAGTCGGGGACATAATGAAAAACTGTTTTTT. Translating gives CASSRGHNEKLFF.

The chain uses TRBV10-3 and TRBJ2-2; 10 nucleotides match TRBD2. Germline CDR1 reads ENHRY; CDR2 reads SYGVKD. V shed 8 bases, J shed 3 bases, and the junction held 12 bases outside the gene matches. CDR3 length: 17 amino acids. The CDR3 region is CAIGGASGSLDTGELFF. The CDR3 nucleotides are TGTGCCATCGGGGGGGCTAGCGGGAGTCTAGACACCGGGGAGCTGTTTTTT.

The chain employs TRBV9 and TRBJ2-2; TRBD2 aligns across 10 bases. Germline assignment: CDR1 SGDLS and CDR2 YYNGEE. This CDR3 comprises 16 residues. Trimming cost V 3 bases and J 5 bases; bases outside gene matches: 7. The DNA for the CDR3 is TGTGCCAGCAGCGGAAGACTAGCGGGTGGTACCGGGGAGCTGTTTTTT. Translated, it gives CASSGRLAGGTGELFF.

The chain employs TRBV5-1 and TRBJ1-2; D possibly corresponds to TRBD1 (5 bases). The CDR3 has 14 amino acids. Germline V gives CDR1 SGHRS, CDR2 YFSETQ. Trimming took off 2 bases at V and 0 bases at J, with 8 bases between the two ends. This CDR3 is CASSFWGANYGYTF. The CDR3 DNA is TGCGCCAGCAGCTTCTGGGGGGCTAACTATGGCTACACCTTC.

For the CDR3, the DNA is TGTGCCAGCAGCCGGGATAGTGGCCGGGCTGAAAAACTGTTTTTT. Translation gives CASSRDSGRAEKLFF. The chain couples TRBV5-4 to TRBJ1-4; D not certain. This CDR3 region has 15 residues. Trimming removed 4 bases at V and 7 bases at J, with 17 bases between. The germline CDR1 and CDR2 sequences are SGHNT and YYREEE (reference sequence).